The rows below give T cell receptor beta chains drawn from one sample of a study of PD-1 blockade in classical Hodgkin lymphoma. Using immunoSEQ multiplex PCR, the repertoire was profiled, and TCRdb retains in-frame clones only, with some absent. The sample gives around 36,000 clones, approximately 87% of which show up once; roughly 10% is in the top ten. Specimen: peripheral blood mononuclear cells (PBMCs), collected at baseline. The source is a human donor with classical Hodgkin lymphoma. Each CDR3 is given with its conserved first and last residue. D genes are given only for firm matches. Expanded clones are given a class, and other clones once, few, many or no size at all.

J: TRBJ2-3
V: TRBV19
D: TRBD2
size: .
DNA: TGTGCCAGCACAAGCGGGAGAGGCACAGATACGCAGTATTTT
CDR3: CASTSGRGTDTQYF

J: TRBJ2-2
V: TRBV11-3
D: .
size: .
DNA: TGTGCCAGCAGCCCATCACAGGGTTCCGGGGAGCTGTTTTTT
CDR3: CASSPSQGSGELFF

J: TRBJ1-5
V: TRBV7-9
D: TRBD1
size: .
DNA: TGTGCCAGCAGCTACGACAGGGCCAATCTTGGGCATCAGCCCCAGCATTTT
CDR3: CASSYDRANLGHQPQHF

J: TRBJ2-5
V: TRBV10-3
D: .
size: .
DNA: TGTGCCATCAGTGAGTCGGAGAAGGAGACCCAGTACTTC
CDR3: CAISESEKETQYF

J: TRBJ2-3
V: TRBV30
D: TRBD2
size: .
DNA: TGTGCCTGGAGTGTAAGCCTAGCGGGGGGGCAGGACACAGATACGCAGTATTTT
CDR3: CAWSVSLAGGQDTDTQYF

J: TRBJ2-3
V: TRBV27
D: .
size: .
DNA: TGTGCCAGCGGCGGCAGGGGGAGGGATACGCAGTATTTT
CDR3: CASGGRGRDTQYF

J: TRBJ1-5
V: TRBV6-1
D: .
size: .
DNA: TGTGCCAGCAGTGAGGAGTCGGGCACCCTAGGGGTTTCCCAGCATTTT
CDR3: CASSEESGTLGVSQHF

J: TRBJ1-5
V: TRBV5-1
D: TRBD1
size: .
DNA: TGCGCCAGCAGCTCCGGGGACAGTTATAGCAATCAGCCCCAGCATTTT
CDR3: CASSSGDSYSNQPQHF

J: TRBJ2-2
V: TRBV6-6
D: .
size: .
DNA: TGTGCCAGCAGTCCAGGTTTGAACACCGGGGAGCTGTTTTTT
CDR3: CASSPGLNTGELFF

J: TRBJ2-5
V: TRBV6-5
D: .
size: .
DNA: TGTGCCAGCAGTTCCCTTCTAGCGAGTGAGACCCAGTACTTC
CDR3: CASSSLLASETQYF

J: TRBJ1-4
V: TRBV5-1
D: .
size: .
DNA: TGCGCCAGCAGTTGGGACCCTGTAGCCCCAACTAATGAAAAACTGTTTTTT
CDR3: CASSWDPVAPTNEKLFF

J: TRBJ2-3
V: TRBV7-2
D: TRBD2
size: .
DNA: TGTGCCAGCAGCTTATCAAGGACTAGCGCCAAGGATACGCAGTATTTT
CDR3: CASSLSRTSAKDTQYF

J: TRBJ2-5
V: TRBV7-2
D: .
size: .
DNA: TGTGCCAGCAGCCCGTCCAGCGGCCCTACCCAGTACTTC
CDR3: CASSPSSGPTQYF

J: TRBJ2-2
V: TRBV19
D: .
size: few
DNA: TGTGCCAGTACCCCCTTGGGAGCCGGGGAGCTGTTTTTT
CDR3: CASTPLGAGELFF

J: TRBJ1-2
V: TRBV6-6
D: .
size: .
DNA: TGTGCCAGCAGCCAAGTAGGGGAATGGTATGGCTACACCTTC
CDR3: CASSQVGEWYGYTF

J: TRBJ1-6
V: TRBV2
D: .
size: .
DNA: TGTGCCAGCAGCACAGGATATAATTCACCCCTCCACTTT
CDR3: CASSTGYNSPLHF

J: TRBJ2-5
V: TRBV6-5
D: TRBD2
size: .
DNA: TGTGCCAGCAGTTATTGGACTAGCGGAGGCCAAGAGACCCAGTACTTC
CDR3: CASSYWTSGGQETQYF

J: TRBJ1-2
V: TRBV6-6
D: TRBD1
size: .
DNA: TGTGCCAGCACCGCTGCCGGGACAGGGTATGGCTACACCTTC
CDR3: CASTAAGTGYGYTF

J: TRBJ1-5
V: TRBV19
D: .
size: .
DNA: TGTGCCAGTAGTCCAGCACGGGGCTGGGGGCAAAATAGCAATCAGCCCCAGCATTTT
CDR3: CASSPARGWGQNSNQPQHF

J: TRBJ2-7
V: TRBV5-5
D: .
size: .
DNA: TGTGCCAGCAGCTTGGTAACAGCCAGGACTCACGAGCAGTACTTC
CDR3: CASSLVTARTHEQYF

J: TRBJ2-7
V: TRBV18
D: .
size: .
DNA: TGTGCCAGCTCACCACAGCGCGCCCATAACGGCTACGAGCAGTACTTC
CDR3: CASSPQRAHNGYEQYF

J: TRBJ1-3
V: TRBV5-5
D: .
size: once
DNA: TGTGCCAGCAGCGGAACAAAAGACCACTCTGGAAACACCATATATTTT
CDR3: CASSGTKDHSGNTIYF

J: TRBJ2-5
V: TRBV6-1
D: .
size: .
DNA: TGTGCCAGCAGGGGAGCGGACCAAGAGACCCAGTACTTC
CDR3: CASRGADQETQYF